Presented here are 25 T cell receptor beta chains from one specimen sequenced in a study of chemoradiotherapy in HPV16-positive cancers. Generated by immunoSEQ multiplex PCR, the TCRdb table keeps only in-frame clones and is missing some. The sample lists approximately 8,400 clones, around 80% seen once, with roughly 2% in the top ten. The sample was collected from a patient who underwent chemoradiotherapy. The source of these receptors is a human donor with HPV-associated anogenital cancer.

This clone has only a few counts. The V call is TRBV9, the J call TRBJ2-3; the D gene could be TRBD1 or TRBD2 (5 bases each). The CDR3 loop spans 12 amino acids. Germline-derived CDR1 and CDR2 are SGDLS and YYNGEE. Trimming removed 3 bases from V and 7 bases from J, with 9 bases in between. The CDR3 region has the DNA TGTGCCAGCAGCGATGGGGGAAATACGCAGTATTTT. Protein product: CASSDGGNTQYF.

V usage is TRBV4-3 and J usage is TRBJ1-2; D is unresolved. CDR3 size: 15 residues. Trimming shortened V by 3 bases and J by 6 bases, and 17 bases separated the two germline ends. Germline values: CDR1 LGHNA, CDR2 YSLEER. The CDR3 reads CASSHPSPRSDGYTF. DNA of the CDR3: TGCGCCAGCAGCCATCCTAGCCCACGGTCGGATGGCTACACCTTC.

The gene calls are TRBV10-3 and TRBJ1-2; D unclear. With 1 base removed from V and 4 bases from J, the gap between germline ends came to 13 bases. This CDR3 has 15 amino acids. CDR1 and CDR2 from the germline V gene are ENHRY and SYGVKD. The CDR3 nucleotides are TGTGCCATCAGTGAGTATCAGAACGAAGTCTATGGCTACACCTTC. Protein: CAISEYQNEVYGYTF.

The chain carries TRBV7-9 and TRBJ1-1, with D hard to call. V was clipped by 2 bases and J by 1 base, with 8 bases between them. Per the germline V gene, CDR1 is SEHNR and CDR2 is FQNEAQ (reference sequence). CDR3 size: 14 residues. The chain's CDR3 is CASSLLRKNTEAFF. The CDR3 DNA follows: TGTGCCAGCAGCTTATTACGGAAGAACACTGAAGCTTTCTTT.

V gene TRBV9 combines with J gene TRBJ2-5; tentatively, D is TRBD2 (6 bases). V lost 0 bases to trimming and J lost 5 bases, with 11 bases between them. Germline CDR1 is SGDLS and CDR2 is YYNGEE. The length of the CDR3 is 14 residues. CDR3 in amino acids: CASSVAAGRETQYF. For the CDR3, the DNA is TGTGCCAGCAGCGTAGCTGCGGGGCGGGAGACCCAGTACTTC.

The CDR3 DNA follows: TGTGCCAGCAGTGTTCTCGGGGGCGATGAGCAGTTCTTC. It yields the protein CASSVLGGDEQFF. The V call is TRBV27, the J call TRBJ2-1; D tentatively fits TRBD1 or TRBD2 (6 bases each). V lost 5 bases, J lost 8 bases, and 13 bases lay in between. This CDR3 is built from 13 residues. The germline V gene has CDR1 MNHEY and CDR2 SMNVEV (reference sequence).

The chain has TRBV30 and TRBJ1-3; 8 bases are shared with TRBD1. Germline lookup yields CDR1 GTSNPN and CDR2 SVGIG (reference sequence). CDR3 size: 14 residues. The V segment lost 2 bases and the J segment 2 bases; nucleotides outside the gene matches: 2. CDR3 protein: CAWSPGGAGNTIYF. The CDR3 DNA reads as TGTGCCTGGAGTCCAGGGGGCGCTGGAAACACCATATATTTT.

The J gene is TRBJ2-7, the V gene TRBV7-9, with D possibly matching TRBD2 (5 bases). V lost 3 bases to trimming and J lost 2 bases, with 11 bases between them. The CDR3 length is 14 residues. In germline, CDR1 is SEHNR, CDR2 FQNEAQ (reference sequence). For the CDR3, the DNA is TGTGCCAGCAGCTTCCGCGACTATACCTACGAGCAGTACTTC. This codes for CASSFRDYTYEQYF.

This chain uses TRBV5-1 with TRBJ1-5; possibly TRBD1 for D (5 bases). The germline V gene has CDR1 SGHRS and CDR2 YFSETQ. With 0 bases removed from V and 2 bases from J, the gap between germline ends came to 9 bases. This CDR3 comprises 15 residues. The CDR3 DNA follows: TGCGCCAGCAGCTTGGGCCAGGGAGGCAATCAGCCCCAGCATTTT. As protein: CASSLGQGGNQPQHF.

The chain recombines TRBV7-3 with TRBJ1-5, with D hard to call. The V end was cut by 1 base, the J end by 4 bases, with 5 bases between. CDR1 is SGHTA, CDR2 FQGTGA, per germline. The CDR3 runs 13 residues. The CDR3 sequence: CASSLSGNQPQHF. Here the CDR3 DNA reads TGTGCCAGCAGCTTAAGCGGGAATCAGCCCCAGCATTTT. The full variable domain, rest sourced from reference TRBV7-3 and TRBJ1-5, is GAGVSQTPSNKVTEKGKYVELRCDPISGHTALYWYRQSLGQGPEFLIYFQGTGAADDSGLPNDRFFAVRPEGSVSTLKIQRTERGDSAVYLCASSLSGNQPQHFGDGTRLSIL.

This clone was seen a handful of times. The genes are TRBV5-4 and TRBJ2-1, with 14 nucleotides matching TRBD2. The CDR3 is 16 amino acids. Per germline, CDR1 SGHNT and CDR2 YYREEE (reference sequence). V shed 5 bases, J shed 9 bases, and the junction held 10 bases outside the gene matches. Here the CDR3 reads CASSPKGTSGSGEQFF. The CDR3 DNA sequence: TGTGCCAGCAGTCCGAAAGGGACTAGCGGGAGTGGTGAGCAGTTCTTC.

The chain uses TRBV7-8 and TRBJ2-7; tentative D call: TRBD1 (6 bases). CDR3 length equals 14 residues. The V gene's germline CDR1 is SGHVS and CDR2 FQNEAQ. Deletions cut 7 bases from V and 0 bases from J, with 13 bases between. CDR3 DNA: TGTGCCAGCACCTTGGGGGCGGTCTCCTACGAGCAGTACTTC. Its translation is CASTLGAVSYEQYF.

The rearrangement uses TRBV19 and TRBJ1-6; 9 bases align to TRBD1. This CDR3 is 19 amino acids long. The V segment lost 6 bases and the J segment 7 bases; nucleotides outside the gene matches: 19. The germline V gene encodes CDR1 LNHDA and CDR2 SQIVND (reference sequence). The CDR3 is CASRKGQGKRSSNNSPLHF. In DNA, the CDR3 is TGTGCCAGTAGAAAGGGACAGGGAAAGCGGTCTTCAAACAATTCACCCCTCCACTTT.

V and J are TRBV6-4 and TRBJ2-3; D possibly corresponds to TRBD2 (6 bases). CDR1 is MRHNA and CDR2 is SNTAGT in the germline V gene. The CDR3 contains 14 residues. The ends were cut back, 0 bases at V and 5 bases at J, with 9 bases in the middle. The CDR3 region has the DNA TGTGCCAGCAGTGACTCGGGAGGCCTAGATACGCAGTATTTT. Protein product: CASSDSGGLDTQYF.

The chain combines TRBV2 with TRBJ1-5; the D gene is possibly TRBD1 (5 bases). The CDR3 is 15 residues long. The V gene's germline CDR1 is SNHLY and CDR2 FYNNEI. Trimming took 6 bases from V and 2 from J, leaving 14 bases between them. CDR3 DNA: TGTGCCAGCAGCGTTGACAGTTGGGGCAATCAGCCCCAGCATTTT. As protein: CASSVDSWGNQPQHF.

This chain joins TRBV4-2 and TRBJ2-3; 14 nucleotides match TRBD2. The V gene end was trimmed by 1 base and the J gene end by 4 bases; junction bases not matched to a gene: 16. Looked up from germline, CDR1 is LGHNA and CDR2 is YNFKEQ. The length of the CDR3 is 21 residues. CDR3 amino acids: CASSQGVTSGGAGVSPDTQYF. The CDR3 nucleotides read TGTGCCAGCAGCCAAGGAGTGACTAGCGGGGGGGCCGGAGTTTCCCCAGATACGCAGTATTTT.

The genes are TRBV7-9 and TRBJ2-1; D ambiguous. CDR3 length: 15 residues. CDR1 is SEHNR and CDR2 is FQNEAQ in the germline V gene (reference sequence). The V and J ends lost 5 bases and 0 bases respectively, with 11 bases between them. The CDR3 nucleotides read TGTGCCAGCAGCCCTCGAGGAGCCTCCTACAATGAGCAGTTCTTC. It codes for CASSPRGASYNEQFF.

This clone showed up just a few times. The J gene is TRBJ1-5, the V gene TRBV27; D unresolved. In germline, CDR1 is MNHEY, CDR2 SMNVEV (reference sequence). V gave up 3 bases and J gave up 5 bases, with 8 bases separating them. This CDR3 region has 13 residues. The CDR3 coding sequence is TGTGCCAGCAGTTTTTTGTTCGATCAGCCCCAGCATTTT. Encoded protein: CASSFLFDQPQHF.

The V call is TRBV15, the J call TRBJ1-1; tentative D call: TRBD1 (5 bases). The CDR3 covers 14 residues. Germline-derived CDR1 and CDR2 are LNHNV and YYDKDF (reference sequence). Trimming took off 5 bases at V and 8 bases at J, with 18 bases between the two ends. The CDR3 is CATSLSHAGLEAFF. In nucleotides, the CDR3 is TGTGCCACCAGCCTAAGTCATGCAGGGTTGGAAGCTTTCTTT.

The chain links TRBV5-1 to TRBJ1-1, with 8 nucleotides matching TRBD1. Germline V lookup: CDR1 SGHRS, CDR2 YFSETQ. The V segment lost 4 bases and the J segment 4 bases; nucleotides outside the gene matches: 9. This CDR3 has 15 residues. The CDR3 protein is CASSLGQVGSTEAFF. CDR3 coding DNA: TGCGCCAGCAGCCTGGGACAGGTTGGGAGCACTGAAGCTTTCTTT.

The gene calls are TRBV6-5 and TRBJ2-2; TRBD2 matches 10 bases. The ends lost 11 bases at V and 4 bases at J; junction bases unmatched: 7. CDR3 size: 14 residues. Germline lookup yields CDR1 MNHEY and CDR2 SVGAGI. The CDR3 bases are TGTGCCGTTGCTAGCGGGAGCTTCACCGGGGAGCTGTTTTTT. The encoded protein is CAVASGSFTGELFF.

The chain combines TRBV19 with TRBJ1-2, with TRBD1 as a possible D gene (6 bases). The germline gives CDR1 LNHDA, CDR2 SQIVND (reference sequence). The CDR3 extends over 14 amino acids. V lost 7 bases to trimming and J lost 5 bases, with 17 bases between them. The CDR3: CASIPPSGAYGYTF. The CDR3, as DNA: TGTGCCAGTATCCCACCCTCGGGGGCTTATGGCTACACCTTC.

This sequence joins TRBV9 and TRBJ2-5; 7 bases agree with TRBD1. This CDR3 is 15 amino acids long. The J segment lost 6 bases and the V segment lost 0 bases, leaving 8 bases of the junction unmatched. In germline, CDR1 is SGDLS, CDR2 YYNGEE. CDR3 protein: CASSVGDSKEKTQYF. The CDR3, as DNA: TGTGCCAGCAGCGTAGGGGACAGCAAAGAAAAGACCCAGTACTTC.

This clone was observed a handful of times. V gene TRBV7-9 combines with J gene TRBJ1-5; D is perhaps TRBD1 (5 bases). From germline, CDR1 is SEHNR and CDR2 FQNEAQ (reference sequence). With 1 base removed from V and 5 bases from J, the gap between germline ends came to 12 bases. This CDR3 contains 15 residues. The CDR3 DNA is TGTGCCAGCAGCTTAGGGTCAGGGCTAGATCAGCCCCAGCATTTT. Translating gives CASSLGSGLDQPQHF. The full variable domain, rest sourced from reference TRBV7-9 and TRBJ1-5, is DTGVSQNPRHKITKRGQNVTFRCDPISEHNRLYWYRQTLGQGPEFLTYFQNEAQLEKSRLLSDRFSAERPKGSFSTLEIQRTEQGDSAMYLCASSLGSGLDQPQHFGDGTRLSIL.

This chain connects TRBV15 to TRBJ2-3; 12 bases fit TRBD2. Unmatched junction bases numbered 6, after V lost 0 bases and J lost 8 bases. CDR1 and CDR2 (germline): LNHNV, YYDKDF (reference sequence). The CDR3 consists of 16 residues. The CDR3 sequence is CATSRDTSGGPGTQYF. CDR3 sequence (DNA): TGTGCCACCAGCAGAGATACTAGCGGGGGGCCTGGTACGCAGTATTTT. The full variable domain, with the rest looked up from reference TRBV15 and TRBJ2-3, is DAMVIQNPRYQVTQFGKPVTLSCSQTLNHNVMYWYQQKSSQAPKLLFHYYDKDFNNEADTPDNFQSRRPNTSFCFLDIRSPGLGDTAMYLCATSRDTSGGPGTQYFGPGTRLTVL.